Listed below are T cell receptor beta chains from one sample, sequenced in a study of T-cell reconstitution after alpha-beta-depleted transplantation in children. TCRdb re-called the PCR reads through MiXCR, storing one row per CDR3 protein. The data show 250,000 to 300,000 distinct CDR3 sequences, about a tenth seen once. Material: PBMCs from the stem cell graft donor, obtained from the stem cell graft. The receptor set was obtained from a human donor who donated a stem cell graft to a child with SCID. The CDR3 runs from the conserved cysteine through the conserved F or W. Each record gives: J gene, clone size, V gene, D gene, CDR3 DNA, CDR3 protein. D genes are given only for firm matches. Size is omitted from some rows. Given values are once, few, many or a class for expanded clones.

>TRBJ1-1|few|TRBV6-1|.
TGTGCCAGCAGTGAGGTGACTATGAACACTGAAGCTTTCTTT
CASSEVTMNTEAFF
>TRBJ1-6|many|TRBV20-1|.
TGCAGTGCCCTAGGGGTGGATGGAAATTCACCCCTCCACTTT
CSALGVDGNSPLHF
>TRBJ2-1|few|TRBV5-1|.
TGCGCCAGCAGCGCGGGACACTCGAGCTCCTACAATGAGCAGTTCTTC
CASSAGHSSSYNEQFF
>TRBJ2-5|few|TRBV5-1|.
TGCGCCAGCAGCTTTACAGGGTTGGGACAAGAGACCCAGTACTTC
CASSFTGLGQETQYF
>TRBJ1-1|.|TRBV6-6|.
TGTGCCAGCAGTTACCCAGCAGGAACGAACACTGAAGCTTTCTTT
CASSYPAGTNTEAFF
>TRBJ1-2|few|TRBV7-9|.
TGTGCCAGCAGCCCCATGGGGGGCGCGTCTGGCTACACCTTC
CASSPMGGASGYTF
>TRBJ2-2|many|TRBV12-3/TRBV12-4|TRBD1
TGTGCCAGCAGTTTAGCACAGGGGTCCGGGGAGCTGTTTTTT
CASSLAQGSGELFF
>TRBJ2-3|.|TRBV12-3/TRBV12-4|.
TGTGCCACTAAACAAGGGACACATACGCAGTATTTT
CATKQGTHTQYF
>TRBJ1-2|many|TRBV10-3|.
TGTGCCATCAGTGAGTCGTGGGGGTCTCCCATTTTC
CAISESWGSPIF
>TRBJ1-2|few|TRBV12-3/TRBV12-4|TRBD1
TGTGCCAGCAGCCCGGGACAGCCCTATGGCTACACCTTC
CASSPGQPYGYTF
>TRBJ2-1|.|TRBV5-1|.
TGCGCCAGCAGCCAAGGGGGGGGGCGAAATGAGCAGTTCTTC
CASSQGGGRNEQFF
>TRBJ1-1|.|TRBV29-1|TRBD1
TGCAGCGTTGCTACCGGGACAGCGAACACTGAAGCTTTCTTT
CSVATGTANTEAFF
>TRBJ2-7|.|TRBV18|.
TGTGCCAGCTCATCGTCCAGGGACGGCGAGCAGTACTTC
CASSSSRDGEQYF
>TRBJ2-1|many|TRBV20-1|.
TGCAGTGCTAGTCCGGAAAGCTCCTACAATGAGCAGTTCTTC
CSASPESSYNEQFF
>TRBJ2-7|few|TRBV7-8|TRBD1
TGTGCCAGCAGCCCCCGGGACAGTCTCATCTACGAGCAGTACTTC
CASSPRDSLIYEQYF
>TRBJ2-3|.|TRBV7-2|TRBD2
TGTGCCAGCAGCTCCGGAGCGGGGGGGCTTGGAGGGACGCAGTATTTT
CASSSGAGGLGGTQYF
>TRBJ2-7|.|TRBV7-6|.
TGTGCCAGCAGCTTAGGAGGCGCCGAGCAGTACTTC
CASSLGGAEQYF
>TRBJ2-1|once|TRBV6-5|TRBD1
TGTGCCAGCAGTTACCTTGGGACAGGCAATGAGCAGTTCTTC
CASSYLGTGNEQFF
>TRBJ2-7|few|TRBV20-1|.
TGCAGTGCTGGGAGCCGTAGCTCCTACGAGCAGTACTTC
CSAGSRSSYEQYF
>TRBJ2-2|many|TRBV7-9|TRBD2
TGTGCCAGCAGCTCCGGGGGGAGAGACACCGGGGAGCTGTTTTTT
CASSSGGRDTGELFF
>TRBJ1-2|.|TRBV20-1|.
TGCAGTGGGGTCGGGGGGGACAACTATGGCTACACCTTC
CSGVGGDNYGYTF
>TRBJ2-7|.|TRBV15|TRBD2
TGTGCCACCAGCTCACCGGGGGGGCTCTACGAGCAGTACTTC
CATSSPGGLYEQYF
>TRBJ1-2|few|TRBV7-9|.
TGTGCCAGCAGCTTGGACTTACAGGGCGGGGATGGCTACACCTTC
CASSLDLQGGDGYTF
>TRBJ1-2|few|TRBV6-5|.
TGTGCCAGCAGTTACTCGGCAGGGGACTATGGCTACACCTTC
CASSYSAGDYGYTF
>TRBJ1-3|.|TRBV9|.
TGTGCCAGCAGCGTCGGAGACACCATATATTTT
CASSVGDTIYF
>TRBJ2-2|many|TRBV5-1|TRBD2
TGCGCCAGCAATTCGGCGGGGGCGAACACCGGGGAGCTGTTTTTT
CASNSAGANTGELFF
>TRBJ1-2|many|TRBV10-3|TRBD1
TGTGCCGTCCAAGGGGACAGAAACTATGGCTACACCTTC
CAVQGDRNYGYTF
>TRBJ2-7|.|TRBV10-3|.
TGTGCCATCAGTTTTACGGACACCTCGAGCTACGAGCAGTACTTC
CAISFTDTSSYEQYF
>TRBJ2-1|few|TRBV4-1|.
TGCGCCAGCAGCCAAGGTATCGGGGGCCCCTACAATGAGCAGTTCTTC
CASSQGIGGPYNEQFF
>TRBJ2-2|many|TRBV29-1|.
TGCAGCGTTGCCCGGGACAACGCGAACACCGGGGAGCTGTTTTTT
CSVARDNANTGELFF
>TRBJ2-7|few|TRBV5-1|.
TGCGCCAGCAGCCCGGGGGCTTTTACGGCCTACGAGCAGTACTTC
CASSPGAFTAYEQYF
>TRBJ2-7|.|TRBV10-3|.
TGTGCCATCAGGGCCCAAACAGGGGGGGACGAGCAGTACTTC
CAIRAQTGGDEQYF
>TRBJ1-3|.|TRBV5-1|.
TGCGCCAGCAGCTTGGATGGGCCGAGAAACACCATATATTTT
CASSLDGPRNTIYF
>TRBJ1-1|few|TRBV6-1|.
TGTGCCAGCAGTGGATCAGGGAAGACTGAAGCTTTCTTT
CASSGSGKTEAFF
>TRBJ1-1|few|TRBV12-3/TRBV12-4|.
TGTGCCAGCAGCAGGTCGGGCAGCACTGAAGCTTTCTTT
CASSRSGSTEAFF
>TRBJ2-7|few|TRBV20-1|.
TGCAGTGCTAGAGATCCCTCCCCGGACAGACCCTACGAGCAGTACTTC
CSARDPSPDRPYEQYF
>TRBJ2-5|few|TRBV7-8|.
TGTGCCAGCAGCTTCTGGGGCCAAGAGACCCAGTACTTC
CASSFWGQETQYF
>TRBJ1-3|few|TRBV12-3/TRBV12-4|.
TGTGCCAGCAGTCCCACTAGGGGCCTTGGCGGGGGAAACACCATATATTTT
CASSPTRGLGGGNTIYF
>TRBJ1-6|many|TRBV10-2|.
TGCGCCAGCAGCCTAGTTGGGGGTCGCGGATCACCCCTCCACTTT
CASSLVGGRGSPLHF
>TRBJ2-3|.|TRBV12-3/TRBV12-4|TRBD2
TGTGCCAGCAGCTACCTAGCGGTGGGGGGCACAGATACGCAGTATTTT
CASSYLAVGGTDTQYF
>TRBJ1-1|few|TRBV10-3|TRBD1
TGTGCCATCAGTGAGTCTAGTCCAGGGACAGCTAACACTGAAGCTTTCTTT
CAISESSPGTANTEAFF
>TRBJ1-1|.|TRBV5-1|TRBD1
TGCGCCAGCAGCACGACCCCGGGACAGGGGAACACTGAAGCTTTCTTT
CASSTTPGQGNTEAFF
>TRBJ2-5|.|TRBV29-1|.
TGCAGCGTTGAACCCCTACAAGAGACCCAGTACTTC
CSVEPLQETQYF
>TRBJ2-2|many|TRBV5-6|.
TGTGCCAGCAGCTTGTGGAGTGGGGAGCTGTTTTTT
CASSLWSGELFF
>TRBJ2-3|few|TRBV2|.
TGTGCCAGCACTCCGTGGGGGGCGACCACAGATACGCAGTATTTT
CASTPWGATTDTQYF